The rows below give T cell receptor beta chains drawn from one sample of a study of T cell repertoires in cytomegalovirus infection. MiXCR, run by TCRdb on the reads, gives a single entry per CDR3 protein. This sample has more than 200,000 distinct CDR3 sequences, with less than 9.5% found just once. The sequenced material came from PBMCs. The receptors were sampled from a human donor in good health (CMV status not recorded). Some clones in this sample may be carry-over from other donors' samples. Both conserved end residues are part of each CDR3. A D gene is named only where the DNA matches it firmly. Rows may omit the clone size; those that give it use once, few, many or a size class.

CASSFGGTNEKLFF	TGTGCCAGCAGCTTCGGGGGCACTAATGAAAAACTGTTTTTT	NA	many	TRBV7-2	TRBJ1-4
CATTRGQGHYGYTF	TGTGCCACCACACGGGGACAGGGCCACTATGGCTACACCTTC	TRBD1	NA	TRBV15	TRBJ1-2
CASSAPQGFNGYTF	TGTGCCAGCAGCGCCCCCCAGGGCTTTAATGGCTACACCTTC	NA	once	TRBV9	TRBJ1-2
CASTRGRGEKVREQYF	TGTGCCAGCACCAGGGGGAGGGGTGAAAAAGTCCGCGAGCAGTACTTC	NA	NA	TRBV5-8	TRBJ2-7
CSAPRLAGTADTQYF	TGCAGTGCTCCCCGGCTAGCGGGGACCGCAGATACGCAGTATTTT	TRBD2	once	TRBV20-1	TRBJ2-3
CASSLMSGITYNEQFF	TGTGCCAGCAGCTTAATGTCCGGGATAACGTACAATGAGCAGTTCTTC	NA	many	TRBV7-8	TRBJ2-1
CASSYDPNTEAFF	TGTGCCAGCAGTTACGACCCGAACACTGAAGCTTTCTTT	NA	few	TRBV6-6	TRBJ1-1
CASTLLAGVVSITDTQYF	TGTGCCAGCACCCTGCTAGCGGGAGTTGTTTCGATCACAGATACGCAGTATTTT	TRBD2	few	TRBV12-3/TRBV12-4	TRBJ2-3
CASSFRDRGGGGYTF	TGTGCCAGCAGCTTTAGGGACAGGGGTGGAGGTGGCTACACCTTC	TRBD1	many	TRBV7-2	TRBJ1-2
CASRGTSGGSYNEQFF	TGTGCCAGCAGGGGGACTAGCGGAGGCTCCTACAATGAGCAGTTCTTC	TRBD2	few	TRBV28	TRBJ2-1
CASSLWPGLAGGTDTQYF	TGTGCCAGCAGTTTATGGCCGGGACTAGCGGGGGGCACAGATACGCAGTATTTT	TRBD2	many	TRBV28	TRBJ2-3
CASSLEASGTTYEQYF	TGTGCCAGCAGCTTAGAGGCTAGCGGGACAACCTACGAGCAGTACTTC	TRBD2	NA	TRBV7-2	TRBJ2-7
CASSLRGDPYNEQFF	TGTGCCAGCAGCTTGCGGGGGGACCCCTACAATGAGCAGTTCTTC	TRBD2	few	TRBV11-2	TRBJ2-1
CASSLRLTGSGFPQHF	TGTGCCAGCAGCCTACGACTGACAGGTTCGGGGTTCCCCCAGCATTTT	NA	medium-sized	TRBV6-2/TRBV6-3	TRBJ1-5
CASSANDQGYTF	TGTGCCAGCAGCGCCAACGACCAGGGCTACACCTTC	NA	many	TRBV7-2	TRBJ1-2
CASSLSTVAYEQYF	TGTGCCAGCAGCTTAAGTACGGTCGCCTACGAGCAGTACTTC	NA	many	TRBV7-9	TRBJ2-7
CASPAGTANNQPQHF	TGTGCCAGCCCTGCCGGGACAGCAAACAATCAGCCCCAGCATTTT	TRBD1	many	TRBV6-1	TRBJ1-5
CASSLVAGDTQYF	TGTGCCAGCAGCTTAGTTGCGGGAGATACGCAGTATTTT	NA	many	TRBV7-2	TRBJ2-3
CASSLSAGRRGYTF	TGTGCCAGCAGTTTATCGGCAGGGCGAAGGGGCTACACCTTC	NA	NA	TRBV28	TRBJ1-2
CSARGGAGQPQHF	TGCAGTGCCCGGGGGGGGGCCGGGCAGCCCCAGCATTTT	NA	few	TRBV20-1	TRBJ1-5
CASSLKVGLAGVHEQYF	TGTGCCAGCAGTTTAAAGGTCGGGCTAGCGGGAGTACACGAGCAGTACTTC	TRBD2	NA	TRBV12-3/TRBV12-4	TRBJ2-7
CASSLAGAGKAGELFF	TGTGCCAGCAGCTTAGCAGGGGCGGGGAAAGCCGGGGAGCTGTTTTTT	NA	many	TRBV7-2	TRBJ2-2
CASSPRGTGELFF	TGTGCCAGCAGCCCCAGGGGCACCGGGGAGCTGTTTTTT	NA	many	TRBV6-2/TRBV6-3	TRBJ2-2
CASTPNTEAFF	TGTGCCAGCACCCCAAACACTGAAGCTTTCTTT	NA	many	TRBV7-2	TRBJ1-1
CASSTPGQGRYEQYF	TGTGCCAGCAGCACCCCCGGACAGGGGAGGTACGAGCAGTACTTC	TRBD1	many	TRBV7-2	TRBJ2-7
CASSLVSGGYTGELFF	TGTGCCAGCAGCTTAGTGTCAGGGGGCTACACCGGGGAGCTGTTTTTT	TRBD1	many	TRBV7-2	TRBJ2-2
CASSLGVVNTGELFF	TGTGCCAGCAGCTTAGGGGTGGTCAACACCGGGGAGCTGTTTTTT	NA	NA	TRBV7-2	TRBJ2-2
CASSSHGREKLFF	TGTGCCAGCAGTTCCCACGGACGTGAAAAACTGTTTTTT	NA	NA	TRBV28	TRBJ1-4
CASSRGQGKGNQPQHF	TGTGCCAGTAGTAGGGGACAGGGAAAGGGCAATCAGCCCCAGCATTTT	TRBD1	NA	TRBV19	TRBJ1-5
CASSFSWTYEQYF	TGTGCCAGCAGTTTCTCTTGGACCTACGAGCAGTACTTC	NA	NA	TRBV12-3/TRBV12-4	TRBJ2-7
CSATRLGTVAKNIQYF	TGCAGTGCTACCCGCCTTGGGACAGTAGCCAAAAACATTCAGTACTTC	TRBD1	few	TRBV20-1	TRBJ2-4
CATSRDSGQGARTEAFF	TGTGCCACCAGCAGAGATTCCGGACAGGGGGCGCGTACTGAAGCTTTCTTT	TRBD1	many	TRBV15	TRBJ1-1
CASSQQENTEAFF	TGTGCCAGCAGCCAACAAGAGAACACTGAAGCTTTCTTT	NA	many	TRBV7-9	TRBJ1-1
CASSEETGVLGNQPQHF	TGTGCCAGCAGTGAAGAGACAGGGGTCCTCGGCAATCAGCCCCAGCATTTT	TRBD1	many	TRBV6-5	TRBJ1-5
CSARDLALAYEQYF	TGCAGTGCTAGAGATTTAGCCCTAGCTTACGAGCAGTACTTC	NA	many	TRBV20-1	TRBJ2-7
CASSFEGMGETQYF	TGTGCCAGCAGCTTCGAGGGTATGGGGGAGACCCAGTACTTC	NA	few	TRBV7-9	TRBJ2-5
CASSQEMGLGHSPLHF	TGTGCCAGCAGCCAAGAGATGGGGCTCGGGCATTCACCCCTCCACTTT	NA	many	TRBV14	TRBJ1-6
CASTSGNQPQHF	TGTGCCAGCACTTCTGGCAATCAGCCCCAGCATTTT	NA	many	TRBV6-6	TRBJ1-5
CASSSRTGGFNYGYTF	TGTGCCAGCAGCTCCAGGACAGGGGGATTTAACTATGGCTACACCTTC	TRBD1	many	TRBV7-2	TRBJ1-2
CASSPPTARNRPQHF	TGTGCCAGCAGTCCCCCGACCGCCCGCAATCGGCCCCAGCATTTT	NA	NA	TRBV28	TRBJ1-5
CASRGDSQNYGYTF	TGTGCCAGCAGGGGGGACAGCCAAAACTATGGCTACACCTTC	TRBD1	once	TRBV12-3/TRBV12-4	TRBJ1-2
CASSLAAGKNEQFF	TGCGCCAGCAGCTTGGCGGCAGGGAAGAATGAGCAGTTCTTC	NA	few	TRBV5-1	TRBJ2-1
CAWSALNGGPYEQYF	TGTGCCTGGAGTGCATTAAACGGGGGTCCCTACGAGCAGTACTTC	NA	many	TRBV30	TRBJ2-7
CAGSSGGGGADTQYF	TGTGCCGGATCCTCAGGCGGGGGGGGGGCGGATACGCAGTATTTT	TRBD2	many	TRBV2	TRBJ2-3
CASSKGQGLAYEQYF	TGTGCCAGCAGCAAAGGACAGGGGCTCGCCTACGAGCAGTACTTC	TRBD1	many	TRBV7-2	TRBJ2-7
CASSPNPGSDEQFF	TGTGCCAGCAGCCCGAACCCGGGTAGCGATGAGCAGTTCTTC	NA	many	TRBV7-8	TRBJ2-1
CASSGGSLSYEQYF	TGTGCCAGCAGCGGTGGGTCCCTATCCTACGAGCAGTACTTC	NA	many	TRBV7-8	TRBJ2-7
CASRPGVSNTGELFF	TGTGCCAGCAGACCGGGGGTTTCGAACACCGGGGAGCTGTTTTTT	NA	many	TRBV7-2	TRBJ2-2
CASSIDRGRDTQYF	TGTGCCAGCAGCATCGACAGGGGGAGGGATACGCAGTATTTT	TRBD1	many	TRBV7-2	TRBJ2-3